The 13 T cell receptor beta chains reported below all come from one sample, sequenced in a study of blood T cell repertoires in COVID-19 (dated by TCRdb to between 2020 and 2021). The library relied on the immunoSEQ multiplex PCR assay. This immuneACCESS table, as held by TCRdb, lists in-frame sequences with V and J called but not all clones. Of the missing ones, under half trace to an unresolved V gene in checked studies; the others have no known cause. This sample has roughly 500,000 clones in its table, and approximately 87% of those were observed once. The ten biggest clones cover 1.5% to 2% of the sample. The material sequenced was PBMCs or T cells enriched from blood (not recorded which). These TCRs come from a woman aged 40 to 50 who had recovered from COVID-19.

Only one count was recorded for this clone. The V call is TRBV7-2, the J call TRBJ2-2; a weak D match, TRBD2 (5 bases). The germline gives CDR1 SGHTA, CDR2 FQGNSA. Trimming took 8 bases from V and 3 from J, leaving 13 bases between them. The length of the CDR3 is 14 residues. The CDR3: CASLRTGYTGELFF. CDR3 in DNA: TGTGCCAGCCTGAGGACGGGGTACACCGGGGAGCTGTTTTTT.

This chain uses TRBV15 with TRBJ1-5; 11 nucleotides agree with TRBD1. Germline CDR1 is LNHNV and CDR2 is YYDKDF (reference sequence). Germline trimming cut 3 bases from V and 7 bases from J; bases unmatched to any gene: 8. This CDR3 has 16 amino acids. The CDR3 nucleotides are TGTGCCACCAGCAGCCGGGACAGGGGGGACGGCCAGCCCCAGCATTTT. Translating it yields CATSSRDRGDGQPQHF. Full variable domain (outside the CDR3, taken from reference TRBV15 and TRBJ1-5): DAMVIQNPRYQVTQFGKPVTLSCSQTLNHNVMYWYQQKSSQAPKLLFHYYDKDFNNEADTPDNFQSRRPNTSFCFLDIRSPGLGDTAMYLCATSSRDRGDGQPQHFGDGTRLSIL.

The chain recombines TRBV6-1 with TRBJ2-1, with 8 nucleotides matching TRBD2. This CDR3 is 16 amino acids long. V lost 4 bases and J lost 4; bases outside the gene matches: 9. Germline CDR1 reads MNHNS; CDR2 reads SASEGT. CDR3 sequence: CASSGGAGGRYNEQFF. For the CDR3, the DNA is TGTGCCAGCAGTGGAGGGGCGGGAGGAAGATACAATGAGCAGTTCTTC.

V is TRBV5-1 and J is TRBJ2-3; possible D gene TRBD1, 6 bases. The V and J ends lost 2 bases and 3 bases respectively, with 22 bases between them. This CDR3 spans 18 amino acids. Germline V gives CDR1 SGHRS, CDR2 YFSETQ. CDR3 sequence: CASSLGPTQGYGTDTQYF. The CDR3 DNA reads TGCGCCAGCAGCTTAGGGCCCACGCAGGGGTACGGTACAGATACGCAGTATTTT.

This chain links TRBV19 with TRBJ2-3; D is unclear. V lost 0 bases, J lost 6 bases, and 10 bases lay in between. The CDR3 runs to 14 residues. Germline V CDR1 and CDR2: LNHDA, SQIVND (reference sequence). In DNA, the CDR3 is TGTGCCAGTAGTATAGAGGTCCGTGCGGATACGCAGTATTTT. Protein sequence: CASSIEVRADTQYF.

This clone was picked up a small number of times. The J gene is TRBJ1-1, the V gene TRBV4-3; 7 bases map to TRBD1. The CDR3 runs to 15 residues. Germline assignment: CDR1 LGHNA and CDR2 YSLEER. V dropped 3 bases and J dropped 1; count of bases not matched to a gene: 5. The CDR3 sequence: CASSQAGQANTEAFF. CDR3 nucleotide sequence: TGCGCCAGCAGCCAGGCAGGACAGGCGAACACTGAAGCTTTCTTT.

The chain employs TRBV9 and TRBJ1-2; D is ambiguous. The length of the CDR3 is 13 residues. Trimming removed 3 bases at V and 7 bases at J, with 13 bases between. The germline CDR1 and CDR2 sequences are SGDLS and YYNGEE. CDR3 sequence: CASSAPSFFGYTF. The CDR3 DNA reads TGTGCCAGCAGCGCCCCTAGTTTTTTTGGCTACACCTTC.

The chain recombines TRBV3-1 (or the pseudogene TRBV3-2) with TRBJ1-1, with D unclear. Trimming pared 4 bases from V and 3 bases from J, leaving 12 bases between. CDR3 size: 14 residues. The germline CDR1 and CDR2 sequences are LGHDT and YNNKEL (reference sequence). CDR3 in DNA: TGTGCCAGCAGCCTCGGGTGGGTCGACACTGAAGCTTTCTTT. Translation gives CASSLGWVDTEAFF.

This rearrangement joins TRBV12-5 to TRBJ1-2; 7 bases map to TRBD1. The V and J ends lost 1 base and 4 bases, in that order; junction bases with no gene match: 15. This CDR3 is built from 18 residues. Germline CDR1 and CDR2: LGHNT and FRNRAP. The DNA of the CDR3 is TGTGCTAGTGGTTTGGCCCCGGAAGGGACAGTGAATTCCTATGGCTACACCTTC. Translated: CASGLAPEGTVNSYGYTF.

This chain joins TRBV4-2 and TRBJ2-5; a weak D match, TRBD1 (5 bases). The V and J ends lost 1 base and 4 bases respectively, with 7 bases between them. The CDR3 extends over 13 amino acids. CDR1 is LGHNA, CDR2 YNFKEQ, per germline. The CDR3 DNA is TGTGCCAGCAGCCAAGCAGGGTTAGAGACCCAGTACTTC. This encodes CASSQAGLETQYF.

CDR3 coding DNA: TGTGCCAGCAGCCAAGTGGGATTGGAGGGGTTTCAAGAGACCCAGTACTTC. Translating it yields CASSQVGLEGFQETQYF. The gene calls are TRBV3-1 (or the pseudogene TRBV3-2) and TRBJ2-5, with D possibly being TRBD2 (6 bases). Germline V CDR1 and CDR2: LGHDT, YNNKEL (reference sequence). This CDR3 has 17 amino acids. V was shortened by 1 base and J by 2 bases, with 17 bases between the two germline ends.

The chain employs TRBV27 and TRBJ2-6; 9 nucleotides match TRBD1. The CDR3 is made up of 17 amino acids. The J segment lost 4 bases and the V segment lost 5 bases, leaving 9 bases of the junction unmatched. The germline V gene encodes CDR1 MNHEY and CDR2 SMNVEV (reference sequence). The CDR3: CASSGDRVLSGANVLTF. In DNA form, the CDR3 reads TGTGCCAGCAGTGGGGACAGGGTCTTATCAGGGGCCAACGTCCTGACTTTC. Variable domain in full (rest from reference TRBV27 and TRBJ2-6): EAQVTQNPRYLITVTGKKLTVTCSQNMNHEYMSWYRQDPGLGLRQIYYSMNVEVTDKGDVPEGYKVSRKEKRNFPLILESPSPNQTSLYFCASSGDRVLSGANVLTFGAGSRLTVL.

This clone showed up just a few times. The chain recombines TRBV27 with TRBJ2-2; 12 bases line up with TRBD2. Germline loops: CDR1 MNHEY, CDR2 SMNVEV (reference sequence). V lost 4 bases, J lost 1 base, and 4 bases stayed unmatched. The CDR3 totals 17 residues. CDR3 region: CASSSPGLAGNTGELFF. CDR3 nucleotide sequence: TGTGCCAGCAGTTCCCCGGGACTAGCGGGGAACACCGGGGAGCTGTTTTTT.